This T cell receptor beta chain was sequenced in a study of blood T cell repertoires in COVID-19 (dated by TCRdb to the early 2020s). With regard to the full study: Collaborator samples came from the United States, Italy and Spain and covered acute and convalescent phases of COVID-19. The material from the prospective study consisted of cDNA or gDNA derived from T cells, B-cell-depleted T cells, or PBMCs. Subjects who had been exposed to COVID-19, were actively infected with it, or had recovered from it provided the deeply sampled blood TCRbeta repertoires that made up the dataset. The repertoires were made available in a free public database intended to serve as a resource for research on the immune response to SARS-CoV-2. Samples came from the ongoing ImmuneRACE study (first 160 participants) plus 1,254 subjects from 6 global collaborators. Nearly every sample came with metadata listing a de-identified subject ID, COVID-19 status, age in years and sex. Where available, HLA class I and class II types were obtained from metadata supplied by the sample provider rather than from assay-based typing. Overall study results and their limits: Clinical and demographic metadata were provided uncurated, with the amount varying by source and participant.

In regard to this clone: Its antigen specificity is not known. Per-base qualities were not stored, and no clone one base away is much larger.

TCRbeta CDR3 regions were amplified from genomic DNA by means of the immunoSEQ Assay, a bias-controlled multiplex PCR. As for the original processing: Nucleated cell counts per sample were estimated from amplification of reference gene primers within the assay. Sequence reads were collapsed and filtered to measure the absolute abundance of every unique TCRbeta CDR3 rearrangement. For each sample, productive Simpson clonality was calculated as the square root of Simpson's diversity index across productive rearrangements. The clones in this table, taken by TCRdb from immuneACCESS, are in-frame only. Not every clone is retained; where verified, under half of the shortfall comes from an unresolved V gene, and the cause of the rest is unknown. V and J calls and clone size are copied from that table; D and trimming were computed from the DNA. A total of hundreds of thousands of clones appear in this sample, roughly nine tenths of them only once. Roughly 0.7% of the sample goes to the ten largest clones.

The collaborating institutions used their own protocols to collect whole blood in K2EDTA tubes. Collaborator samples were shipped for TCRbeta analysis as frozen whole blood, isolated PBMCs, or DNA extracted from either sample type. Based on the germline V gene, the CDR1 and CDR2 sequences are MDHEN and SYDVKM. Including the terminal cysteine and phenylalanine, the CDR3 comprises 14 residues. Only the CDR3 portion is preserved as DNA: 42 bases, with reading frame beginning at the first base. V is pruned by 6 bases and J by 5 bases, leaving 7 bases of the junction without a gene match. Input material: peripheral blood. This TCR derives from a man in his forties with acute or convalescent COVID-19. The rearranged chain carries TRBV28 and TRBJ1-2, with 9 bases aligning to TRBD1. The DNA is as follows: TGTGCCAGCAGGATAGGGGACAGGGCTTATGGCTACACCTTC. It encodes CASRIGDRAYGYTF.